Listed below are T cell receptor beta chains from one sample, sequenced in a study of cytomegalovirus exposure and HLA in healthy donors. The repertoire was sequenced with immunoSEQ multiplex PCR; TCRdb's copy has only in-frame clones and lacks some. The sample records over 100,000 clones, 60% to 85% being singletons. Material: PBMCs. These receptors all stem from a woman in her 40s in good health and CMV-seropositive. CDR3s leave out the opening cysteine and the closing phenylalanine or tryptophan. Fields, in order: V gene, clone size, CDR3 protein. The size of a clone is reported for some rows only, either as once, few or many, or as a class for expanded clones.

v_gene: TRBV4-2
abundance: NA
CDR3aa: ASSPSLPGNTIY

v_gene: TRBV7-9
abundance: NA
CDR3aa: ASSLAGSNEKLF

v_gene: TRBV7-9
abundance: NA
CDR3aa: ASSLGSGRYQETQY

v_gene: TRBV6-5
abundance: NA
CDR3aa: ASRQGRNQPQH

v_gene: TRBV30
abundance: NA
CDR3aa: AWSVGGWAAF

v_gene: TRBV27
abundance: NA
CDR3aa: ASSGTGRISPLH

v_gene: TRBV11-1
abundance: few
CDR3aa: ASSSGAGWGFSTDTQY

v_gene: TRBV7-9
abundance: NA
CDR3aa: AGGQGREHTEAF

v_gene: TRBV5-1
abundance: once
CDR3aa: ASSLLRTVNTEAF

v_gene: TRBV6-5
abundance: NA
CDR3aa: ASRFLTGGTEAF

v_gene: TRBV6-5
abundance: NA
CDR3aa: ARDFKERETQY

v_gene: TRBV27
abundance: NA
CDR3aa: ASSPNRVPGANVLT

v_gene: TRBV6-5
abundance: NA
CDR3aa: ASSYTTGGYWGYT

v_gene: TRBV19
abundance: NA
CDR3aa: ASSLWTSPRDGYT

v_gene: TRBV19
abundance: NA
CDR3aa: ASSVQGLQNQPQH

v_gene: TRBV6-5
abundance: NA
CDR3aa: ASSYSHGNEKLF

v_gene: TRBV5-4
abundance: NA
CDR3aa: ASSLGVGQPQH

v_gene: TRBV7-3
abundance: NA
CDR3aa: ASSLGRGDYEQY

v_gene: TRBV6-5
abundance: NA
CDR3aa: ASKAGAHNEQF

v_gene: TRBV28
abundance: once
CDR3aa: ASSFRFARAGAF

v_gene: TRBV7-9
abundance: NA
CDR3aa: ASSTGTGETEAF

v_gene: TRBV18
abundance: NA
CDR3aa: ASSQGQDQNTEAF

v_gene: TRBV7-9
abundance: NA
CDR3aa: ASSFLTGLGNTIY

v_gene: TRBV6-6
abundance: NA
CDR3aa: ASSQQGTYGYT

v_gene: TRBV7-9
abundance: NA
CDR3aa: ASSVDRLNTEAF

v_gene: TRBV2
abundance: NA
CDR3aa: ASDGRGYNSPLH

v_gene: TRBV7-2
abundance: NA
CDR3aa: ASSSARNRGDYGYT

v_gene: TRBV30
abundance: once
CDR3aa: AWSRGAGGQY

v_gene: TRBV30
abundance: NA
CDR3aa: AWSSDSRSGNTIY

v_gene: TRBV15
abundance: NA
CDR3aa: ATSRESGGPETQY

v_gene: TRBV7-9
abundance: NA
CDR3aa: ASSSQGLAGNEQF

v_gene: TRBV6-4
abundance: NA
CDR3aa: ASREGVRTEAF

v_gene: TRBV7-9
abundance: NA
CDR3aa: SSSRTSVSQTGELF

v_gene: TRBV6-5
abundance: NA
CDR3aa: ASSYEGGVTGNTIY

v_gene: TRBV7-9
abundance: NA
CDR3aa: ASSNPDRGNTEAF

v_gene: TRBV30
abundance: NA
CDR3aa: ACRRPLETGNYGYT

v_gene: TRBV4-1
abundance: many
CDR3aa: ASSHRPLRGKTEAF

v_gene: TRBV5-1
abundance: NA
CDR3aa: ASSMTATTGELF

v_gene: TRBV7-8
abundance: NA
CDR3aa: ASSSWQAEGNGEKLF

v_gene: TRBV28
abundance: NA
CDR3aa: ASGAVGTAPYEQY